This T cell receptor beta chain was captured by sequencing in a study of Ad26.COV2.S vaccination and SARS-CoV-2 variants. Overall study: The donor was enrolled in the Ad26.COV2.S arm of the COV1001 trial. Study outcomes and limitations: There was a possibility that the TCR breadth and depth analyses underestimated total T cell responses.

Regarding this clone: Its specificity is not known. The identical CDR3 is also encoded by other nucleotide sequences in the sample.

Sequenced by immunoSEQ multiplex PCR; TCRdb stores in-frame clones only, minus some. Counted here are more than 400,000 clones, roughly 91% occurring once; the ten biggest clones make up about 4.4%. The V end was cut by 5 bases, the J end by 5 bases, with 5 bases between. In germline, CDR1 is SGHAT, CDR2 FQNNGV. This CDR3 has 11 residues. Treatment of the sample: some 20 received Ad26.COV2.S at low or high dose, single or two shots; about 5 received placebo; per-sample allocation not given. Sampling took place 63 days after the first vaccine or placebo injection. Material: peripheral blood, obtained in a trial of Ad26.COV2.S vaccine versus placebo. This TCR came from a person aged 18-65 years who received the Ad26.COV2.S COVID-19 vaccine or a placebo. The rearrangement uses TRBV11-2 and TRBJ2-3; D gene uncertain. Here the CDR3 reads CASSLGDTQYF. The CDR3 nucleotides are TGTGCCAGCAGCCTGGGAGATACGCAGTATTTT.